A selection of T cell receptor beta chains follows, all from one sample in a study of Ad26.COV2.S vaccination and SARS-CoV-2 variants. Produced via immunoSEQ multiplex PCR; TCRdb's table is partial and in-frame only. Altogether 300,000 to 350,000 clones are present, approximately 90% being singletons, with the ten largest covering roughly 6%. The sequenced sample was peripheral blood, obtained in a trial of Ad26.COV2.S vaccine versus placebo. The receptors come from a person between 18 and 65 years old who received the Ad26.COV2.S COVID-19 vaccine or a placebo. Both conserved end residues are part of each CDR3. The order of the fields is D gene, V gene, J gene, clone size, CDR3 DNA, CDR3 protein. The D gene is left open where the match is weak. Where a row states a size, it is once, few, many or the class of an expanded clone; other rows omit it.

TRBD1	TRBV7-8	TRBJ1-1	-	TGTGCCAGCAGCCGGGACAGGGCCCTTGGAGCTTTCTTT	CASSRDRALGAFF
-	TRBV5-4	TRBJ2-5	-	TGTGCCAGCAGCTTGAACCCAGCGAGCAGGGAGACCCAGTACTTC	CASSLNPASRETQYF
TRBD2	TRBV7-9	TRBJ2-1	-	TGTGCCAGCAGCTTATGGTCGGGAGGGCTATATGAGCAGTTCTTC	CASSLWSGGLYEQFF
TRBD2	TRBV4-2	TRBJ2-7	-	TGTGCCAGCAGCCAAGTGTTCCGCGGGGGAATCTCCTACGAGCAGTACTTC	CASSQVFRGGISYEQYF
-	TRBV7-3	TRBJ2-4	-	TGTGCCAGCAGCCGAGAAGGGGTTGGTAATCAGTACTTC	CASSREGVGNQYF
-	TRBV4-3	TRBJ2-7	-	TGCGCCAGCAGCCAAGACCGTATCCGGGACACAAGCTACGAGCAGTACTTC	CASSQDRIRDTSYEQYF
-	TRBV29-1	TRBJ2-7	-	TGCAGCGTTGGGCACCAGGTCTACGAGCAGTACTTC	CSVGHQVYEQYF
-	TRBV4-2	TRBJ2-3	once	TGTGCCAGCAGCCCCGACCTAGGCTCAGAGGGCACAGATACGCAGTATTTT	CASSPDLGSEGTDTQYF
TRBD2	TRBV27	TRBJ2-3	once	TGTGCCAGCAGTTCCGCCTTGCGGGAGGTCTCAGATACGCAGTATTTT	CASSSALREVSDTQYF
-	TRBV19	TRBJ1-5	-	TGTGCCAGTAGTATAGGGTCAGGGCAGTATAGCAATCAGCCCCAGCATTTT	CASSIGSGQYSNQPQHF
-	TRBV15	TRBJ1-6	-	TGTGCCACCAGCAGAGTCAATGGGCAGGGACATAATTCACCCCTCCACTTT	CATSRVNGQGHNSPLHF
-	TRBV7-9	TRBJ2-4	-	TGTGCCAGCAGCTTTGTAGAACAGGGAGAAAGCATTCAGTACTTC	CASSFVEQGESIQYF
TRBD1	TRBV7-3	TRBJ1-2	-	TGTGCCAGCAGCTTAACAGGGACAGACTATGGCTACACCTTC	CASSLTGTDYGYTF
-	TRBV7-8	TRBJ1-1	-	TGTGCCAGCAGCTTAGCAGGGGGAGAAGCTTTCTTT	CASSLAGGEAFF
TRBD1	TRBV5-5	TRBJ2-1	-	TGTGCCAGCAGCCATGACAGGGGTCGGAATGAGCAGTTCTTC	CASSHDRGRNEQFF
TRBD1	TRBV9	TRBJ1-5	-	TGTGCCAGCAGCGTAGAGGCAGGGGGATCGGATCAGCCCCAGCATTTT	CASSVEAGGSDQPQHF
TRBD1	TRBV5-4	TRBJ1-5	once	TGTGCCAGCAGCTGCCTATTACAGGGGAGGCTACCCCAGACCCCGCCCCAGCATTTT	CASSCLLQGRLPQTPPQHF
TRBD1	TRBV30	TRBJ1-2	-	TGTGCCTGGAGTGTTGGACAGGGAGATGGCTACACCTTC	CAWSVGQGDGYTF
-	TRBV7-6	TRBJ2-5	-	TGTGCCAGCAGCTTAGATTCGGCAGGAGATTTAGAGACCCAGTACTTC	CASSLDSAGDLETQYF
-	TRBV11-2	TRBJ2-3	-	TGTGCCAGCAGCCGCTTCAGTTCCCTGAACACAGATACGCAGTATTTT	CASSRFSSLNTDTQYF
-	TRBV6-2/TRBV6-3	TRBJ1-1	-	TGTGCCAGCAGTCAGGGGCTGGGAACTGAAGCTTTCTTT	CASSQGLGTEAFF
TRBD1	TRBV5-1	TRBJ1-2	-	TGCGCCAGCAGAACTCGCGGGACAGGCCTCGGGGGCTATGGCTACACCTTC	CASRTRGTGLGGYGYTF
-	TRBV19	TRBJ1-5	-	TGTGCCAGTAGTATGGGTAGCAATCAGCCCCAGCATTTT	CASSMGSNQPQHF
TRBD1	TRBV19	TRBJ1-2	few	TGTGCCAGTAGTGTACAGGGGGAACACGGCTACACCTTC	CASSVQGEHGYTF
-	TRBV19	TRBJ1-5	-	TGTGCCAGTAGTATAGGGGCAGGGAGACAACAGCCCCAGCATTTT	CASSIGAGRQQPQHF
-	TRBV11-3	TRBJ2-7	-	TGTGCCAGCAGCTTAGATGGCCCTGACTACGAGCAGTACTTC	CASSLDGPDYEQYF
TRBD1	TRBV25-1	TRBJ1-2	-	TGTGCCAGCAGTGAAAGGGACAGGGGGCACTATGGCTACACCTTC	CASSERDRGHYGYTF
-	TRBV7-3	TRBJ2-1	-	TGTGCCAGCAGCCCTTATTTAGGTGAGCAGTTCTTC	CASSPYLGEQFF
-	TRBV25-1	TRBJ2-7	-	TGTGCCAGCAGTCCAGGGACGGCGCAGTACTTC	CASSPGTAQYF
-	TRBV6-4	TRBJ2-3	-	TGTGCCAGCAGTGACCAGCCAGGAGGCACAGATACGCAGTATTTT	CASSDQPGGTDTQYF
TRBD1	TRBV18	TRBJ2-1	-	TGTGCCAGCTCCCTAGTTGGGACAGGGCTGAATGAGCAGTTCTTC	CASSLVGTGLNEQFF
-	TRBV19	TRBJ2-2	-	TGTGCCGCTAAATTTACGGCCCTGAACACCGGGGAGCTGTTTTTT	CAAKFTALNTGELFF
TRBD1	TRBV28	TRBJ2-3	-	TGTGCCAGCATCTCCGGGACAGCTAGTTATACCGTCACAGATACGCAGTATTTT	CASISGTASYTVTDTQYF
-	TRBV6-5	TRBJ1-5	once	TGTGCCAGCAGTCGCAAGGGTCATCAGCCCCAGCATTTT	CASSRKGHQPQHF
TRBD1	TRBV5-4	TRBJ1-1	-	TGTGCCAGCAGCTTTGGTGGAAAGGGGGCGGCTGAAGCTTTCTTT	CASSFGGKGAAEAFF
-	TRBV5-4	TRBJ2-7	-	TGTGCCAGCAGCTCGAGCTACGAGCAGTACTTC	CASSSSYEQYF
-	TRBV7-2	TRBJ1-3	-	TGTGCCAGCAGCCGGGCAGGGGAGGGAAACACCATATATTTT	CASSRAGEGNTIYF
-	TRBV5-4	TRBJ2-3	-	TGTGCCAGCAGCTTTCGTGGTGCAGATACGCAGTATTTT	CASSFRGADTQYF
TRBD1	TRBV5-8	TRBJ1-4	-	TGTGCCAGCAGCAGCCGCGAGGGGGCGTTTCGGGAAAAACTGTTTTTT	CASSSREGAFREKLFF
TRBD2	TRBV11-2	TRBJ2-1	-	TGTGCCAGCAGCTCTGGACTAGCGGGGGGCAGGTACAATGAGCAGTTCTTC	CASSSGLAGGRYNEQFF
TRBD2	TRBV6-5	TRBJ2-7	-	TGTGCCAGTGCACCTAGCGGGAGGGCCAACGAGCAGTACTTC	CASAPSGRANEQYF
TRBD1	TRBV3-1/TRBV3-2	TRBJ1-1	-	TGTGCCAGCAGCCAAGTGACAGGGGTGGCTGAAGCTTTCTTT	CASSQVTGVAEAFF
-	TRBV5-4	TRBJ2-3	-	TGTGCCAGCAGCCCGGTGGGAAATAGGGCAGATACGCAGTATTTT	CASSPVGNRADTQYF
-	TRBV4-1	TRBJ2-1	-	TGCGCCAGCAATTTTGAGGGCGGGAATGAGCAGTTCTTC	CASNFEGGNEQFF
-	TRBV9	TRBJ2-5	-	TGTGCCAGCAGCGTAGCCCAGCAAGAGACCCAGTACTTC	CASSVAQQETQYF
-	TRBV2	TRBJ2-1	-	TGTGCCAGCAGTCCTAGAATAGGTGAGCAGTTCTTC	CASSPRIGEQFF
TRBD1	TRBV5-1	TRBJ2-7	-	TGCGCCAGCAGCCCGGGACAGGGGATCAACGAGCAGTACTTC	CASSPGQGINEQYF
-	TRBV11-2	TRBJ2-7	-	TGTGCCAGCAGCTTAGGGAGGGCAGCTCCCTACGAGCAGTACTTC	CASSLGRAAPYEQYF
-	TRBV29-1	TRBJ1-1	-	TGCAGCGTAGCTAGGGGGGCGAACACTGAAGCTTTCTTT	CSVARGANTEAFF
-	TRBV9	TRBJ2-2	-	TGTGCCAGCAGCTCCGTCAGCGGATACACCGGGGAGCTGTTTTTT	CASSSVSGYTGELFF
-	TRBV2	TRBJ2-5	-	TGTGCCAGCAGTGAAGATAGTGGCGGGGGGCCAGGGGGAGAGACCCAGTACTTC	CASSEDSGGGPGGETQYF